One and the same sample provided the 10 T cell receptor beta chains below, sequenced in a study of T cells in Graves' hyperthyroidism and ophthalmopathy. What was amplified from RNA transcripts were TCR beta CDR3 regions. The HTBI primer set was used in a first-round RT-PCR of the TCR CDR3. MiXCR, run by TCRdb on the multiplex PCR reads, gives a single entry per CDR3 protein. The data contain roughly 500,000 distinct CDR3 sequences, 40% to 55% of them singletons. Material for sequencing was peripheral blood or thyroid tissue (not recorded which). These receptors all stem from an adult woman with Graves' disease, either hyperthyroidism or ophthalmopathy (not recorded which).

CDR3 in DNA: TGCGCCAGCAGCATTGGGACAGGAGGCTACACCTTC. It is translated as CASSIGTGGYTF. The chain employs TRBV5-1 and TRBJ1-2; 8 nucleotides align to TRBD1. Trimming took 4 bases from V and 8 from J; bases not matched to a gene: 4. The CDR3 covers 12 residues. Germline lookup yields CDR1 SGHRS and CDR2 YFSETQ.

This clonotype was observed at least ten times. The chain employs TRBV2 and TRBJ2-2; D gene unclear. Deletions cut 4 bases from V and 1 base from J, with 13 bases between. The CDR3 covers 16 residues. Germline CDR1 reads SNHLY; CDR2 reads FYNNEI. This CDR3 is CASSARRPENTGELFF. In nucleotides, the CDR3 is TGTGCCAGCAGTGCCCGACGACCGGAGAACACCGGGGAGCTGTTTTTT.

The rearrangement joins TRBV7-2 to TRBJ2-3, with D unclear. The CDR3 consists of 12 residues. The germline CDR1 and CDR2 sequences are SGHTA and FQGNSA. Trimming removed 3 bases at V and 4 bases at J, with 5 bases between. The CDR3 spells CASSFAADTQYF. The DNA for the CDR3 is TGTGCCAGCAGCTTCGCGGCAGATACGCAGTATTTT.

The chain has TRBV6-5 and TRBJ1-1; no clear D gene. V was clipped by 0 bases and J by 9 bases, with 11 bases between them. Germline V gene data show CDR1 as MNHEY and CDR2 as SVGAGI. The CDR3 sequence is 13 residues long. CDR3 nucleotide sequence: TGTGCCAGCAGTTACTCTAATACCAAAAAAGCTTTCTTT. Amino acid sequence: CASSYSNTKKAFF.

This chain joins TRBV10-3 and TRBJ2-7, with 11 bases fitting TRBD2. The junction had 9 bases not matched to a gene; V was cut back by 4 bases and J by 4 bases. The germline V gene has CDR1 ENHRY and CDR2 SYGVKD. The CDR3 covers 16 residues. In DNA form, the CDR3 reads TGTGCCATCAGTGCTACCTCGGGACTAGCGGTGTACGAGCAGTACTTC. Its protein is CAISATSGLAVYEQYF.

The chain uses TRBV11-2 and TRBJ1-4, with D possibly TRBD1 on 5 matching bases. Trimming removed 5 bases at V and 10 bases at J, with 20 bases between. This CDR3 is built from 15 residues. CDR1 and CDR2 (germline): SGHAT, FQNNGV. CDR3 region: CASSLKGPPFGKLFF. The CDR3 region has the DNA TGTGCCAGCAGCCTCAAGGGACCGCCTTTCGGAAAACTGTTTTTT.

Only a few counts were recorded for this clonotype. The chain carries TRBV19 and TRBJ1-1; D gene unclear. Germline V CDR1 and CDR2: LNHDA, SQIVND (reference sequence). CDR3 length: 12 amino acids. Trimming removed 9 bases at V and 6 bases at J, with 14 bases between. The CDR3 DNA reads as TGTGCCAGCAAAGACCCCGGGGCTGAAGCTTTCTTT. Amino acids: CASKDPGAEAFF.

The table lists this clonotype with a few counts. V gene TRBV6-5 combines with J gene TRBJ2-2; possible D gene TRBD2, 5 bases. The CDR3 extends over 14 amino acids. V gave up 0 bases and J gave up 6 bases, with 8 bases separating them. Per the germline V gene, CDR1 is MNHEY and CDR2 is SVGAGI. CDR3 sequence (DNA): TGTGCCAGCAGTTACTCTGAGGGCGCCGGGGAGCTGTTTTTT. Amino acid sequence: CASSYSEGAGELFF.

Only one count was recorded for this clonotype. The genes are TRBV7-9 and TRBJ1-5; TRBD1 matches at 7 bases. The ends lost 2 bases at V and 6 bases at J; junction bases unmatched: 13. Germline V CDR1 and CDR2: SEHNR, FQNEAQ (reference sequence). The CDR3 sequence is 17 residues long. Here the CDR3 reads CASSLKPETGFGQPQHF. The CDR3, as DNA: TGTGCCAGCAGCTTAAAACCCGAGACAGGGTTCGGTCAGCCCCAGCATTTT.

The chain carries TRBV15 and TRBJ2-1, with 9 nucleotides matching TRBD1. Germline CDR1 and CDR2: LNHNV and YYDKDF (reference sequence). Trimming cost V 2 bases and J 5 bases; bases outside gene matches: 7. The CDR3 has 16 residues. The CDR3 DNA reads TGTGCCACCAGCAGATTTCAAGGACAGGGGAACAATGAGCAGTTCTTC. This translates into CATSRFQGQGNNEQFF.